This passage covers 28 T cell receptor beta chains from one sample sequenced in a study of cytomegalovirus exposure and HLA in healthy donors. Use of 60 Vbeta and 13 Jbeta primers characterized the PCR. Using immunoSEQ multiplex PCR, the repertoire was profiled, and TCRdb retains in-frame clones only, with some absent. This table holds about 140,000 clones, approximately 80% found once. The material sequenced was PBMCs. The receptors come from a male donor in good health and CMV-seropositive.

This clone has more than one count but fewer than ten. The V call is TRBV4-3, the J call TRBJ1-2, with 7 bases identical to TRBD1. V shed 2 bases and J 4 bases; nucleotides not matched to a gene: 7. The CDR3 consists of 15 residues. Germline V gene data show CDR1 as LGHNA and CDR2 as YSLEER. The CDR3 region has the DNA TGCGCCAGCAGCCAATACGACAGGGACCTCTATGGCTACACCTTC. It is translated as CASSQYDRDLYGYTF.

The rearrangement joins TRBV25-1 to TRBJ2-7; TRBD1 matches 9 bases. CDR1 and CDR2 from the germline V gene are MGHDK and SYGVNS. This CDR3 is built from 16 residues. V trimming: 8 bases; J trimming: 6 bases; junction bases outside the gene matches: 17. The CDR3 protein is CASRDRESGEGLEQYF. As DNA, the CDR3 is TGTGCCAGCCGGGACAGGGAATCGGGAGAAGGGCTCGAGCAGTACTTC.

The rearrangement joins TRBV19 to TRBJ1-2; tentative D call: TRBD1 (6 bases). V lost 5 bases to trimming and J lost 10 bases, with 17 bases between them. Germline-derived CDR1 and CDR2 are LNHDA and SQIVND (reference sequence). The CDR3 runs 13 residues. Written as DNA, the CDR3 is TGTGCCAGTAGTGTCGGACAGATACGCGCCTACACCTTC. Its protein is CASSVGQIRAYTF.

DNA for the CDR3: TGTGCCAGCAGGACAACAGGCTCTGGGGCCAACGTCCTGACTTTC. As protein: CASRTTGSGANVLTF. The chain has TRBV6-1 and TRBJ2-6, with D possibly TRBD1 on 5 matching bases. CDR3 size: 15 residues. The germline V gene encodes CDR1 MNHNS and CDR2 SASEGT. Trimming shortened V by 6 bases and J by 0 bases, and 9 bases separated the two germline ends.

For this clone: One junction end disagrees with the germline gene, perhaps due to a read error. The rearrangement links TRBV9 to TRBJ2-3, with D perhaps TRBD2 (5 bases). Germline V gene sequence: CDR1 SGDLS, CDR2 YYNGEE. The CDR3 contains 12 residues. CDR3 nucleotide sequence: TGTGCCAGCAGCGTTCGTGGGAGCCCGCAATATTTT. Residues: CASSVRGSPQYF.

This clone was seen a handful of times. The J gene is TRBJ2-5, the V gene TRBV5-6; no clear D gene. Per germline, CDR1 SGHDT and CDR2 YYEEEE. CDR3 length equals 11 residues. The ends were cut back, 2 bases at V and 6 bases at J, with 5 bases in the middle. Here the CDR3 reads CASSFSQTQYF. CDR3 nucleotides: TGTGCCAGCAGCTTCAGTCAGACCCAGTACTTC.

This chain joins TRBV4-1 and TRBJ2-5, with 8 bases lining up with TRBD1. The J segment lost 3 bases and the V segment lost 4 bases, leaving 4 bases of the junction unmatched. The V gene's germline CDR1 is MGHRA and CDR2 YSYEKL. The CDR3 is made up of 14 amino acids. CDR3 DNA sequence: TGCGCCAGCAGCCCGGGACAGGTTAAAGAGACCCAGTACTTC. It codes for CASSPGQVKETQYF.

V usage is TRBV19 and J usage is TRBJ2-7; 12 bases fit TRBD2. The ends lost 6 bases at V and 0 bases at J; junction bases unmatched: 15. CDR1 is LNHDA, CDR2 SQIVND, per germline (reference sequence). The CDR3 contains 19 residues. The CDR3 region has the DNA TGTGCCAGTAGGGGTTTTGGCCTAGCGGGAGGGCTCGGCTCCTACGAGCAGTACTTC. Its translation: CASRGFGLAGGLGSYEQYF.

The J gene is TRBJ2-1, the V gene TRBV4-1; the match to TRBD2 covers 15 bases. V gave up 2 bases and J gave up 7 bases; unmatched junction bases: 6. This CDR3 is 17 amino acids long. Germline CDR1 MGHRA, CDR2 YSYEKL. The CDR3 DNA follows: TGCGCCAGCAGCCAAACCCGGGGGACTAGCGGGAGGAATGAGCAGTTCTTC. This gives the protein CASSQTRGTSGRNEQFF.

This sequence joins TRBV13 and TRBJ2-7, with 11 bases identical to TRBD2. The CDR3 loop spans 15 amino acids. V lost 5 bases to trimming and J lost 4 bases; unmatched junction nucleotides: 7. The germline CDR1 and CDR2 sequences are PRHDT and FYEKMQ (reference sequence). In DNA, the CDR3 is TGTGCCAGCAGCCGAGGGACTAGCGGAACTTACGAGCAGTACTTC. Translated: CASSRGTSGTYEQYF.

The rearrangement links TRBV28 to TRBJ2-7; a weak D match, TRBD1 (6 bases). Trimming took 6 bases from V and 0 from J, leaving 12 bases between them. The CDR3 is made up of 14 amino acids. The germline V gene encodes CDR1 MDHEN and CDR2 SYDVKM. This chain's CDR3 is CASSRTASSYEQYF. The CDR3 DNA reads as TGTGCCAGCAGCCGGACAGCAAGCTCCTACGAGCAGTACTTC.

The CDR3, as DNA: TGTGCCAGCAGTGCGAGACTAGCGGGCTCCTACAATGAGCAGTTCTTC. It translates to CASSARLAGSYNEQFF. The genes are TRBV6-4 and TRBJ2-1, with 10 bases lining up with TRBD2. With 4 bases clipped from V and 0 bases from J, the junction kept 3 bases outside the gene matches. This CDR3 spans 16 amino acids. CDR1 and CDR2 from the germline V gene are MRHNA and SNTAGT.

V and J are TRBV29-1 and TRBJ2-5; 7 bases align to TRBD1. The DNA end lines up better with TRBJ2-7; the J call may be wrong. This CDR3 spans 12 amino acids. The V gene's germline CDR1 is SQVTM and CDR2 ANQGSEA. Here the CDR3 DNA reads TGCAGCGTTCGACAGGGTGGATACGAGCAGTACTTC. This sequence encodes CSVRQGGYEQYF.

The sample holds one count of this clone. V gene TRBV5-4 combines with J gene TRBJ1-2; no clear D gene. Trimming took 0 bases from V and 4 from J, leaving 7 bases between them. In germline, CDR1 is SGHNT, CDR2 YYREEE (reference sequence). This CDR3 has 13 amino acids. CDR3 loop: CASSLGGSYGYTF. CDR3 DNA sequence: TGTGCCAGCAGCTTGGGCGGCTCCTATGGCTACACCTTC.

The CDR3 DNA reads as TGTGCCAGTAGCCAAGCGGGTGACTCCTACGAGCAGTACTTC. It translates to CASSQAGDSYEQYF. This rearrangement joins TRBV19 to TRBJ2-7; D is perhaps TRBD2 (6 bases). V lost 6 bases, J lost 0 bases, and 12 bases lay in between. The CDR3 extends over 14 amino acids. Germline V gives CDR1 LNHDA, CDR2 SQIVND (reference sequence).

This clone was detected only once. The chain joins TRBV29-1 to TRBJ2-7; 10 bases align to TRBD2. The CDR3 contains 14 residues. V lost 8 bases and J lost 4; bases outside the gene matches: 11. Germline V gene data show CDR1 as SQVTM and CDR2 as ANQGSEA. The CDR3 protein is CSIKNGLAVYEQYF. CDR3 DNA sequence: TGCAGCATAAAAAATGGACTAGCGGTATACGAGCAGTACTTC.

The chain couples TRBV27 to TRBJ2-1, with TRBD1 as a possible D gene (6 bases). V lost 7 bases and J lost 2, with 15 bases in between. The CDR3 consists of 15 residues. Germline V gene sequence: CDR1 MNHEY, CDR2 SMNVEV (reference sequence). In nucleotides, the CDR3 is TGTGCCAGCACCGCCGGCAGGGGTACCTACAATGAGCAGTTCTTC. Translated, it gives CASTAGRGTYNEQFF.

The chain combines TRBV14 with TRBJ2-2, with a tentative D call TRBD2 (6 bases). Germline assignment: CDR1 SGHDN and CDR2 FVKESK. V was trimmed by 4 bases and J by 1 base, leaving 10 bases between them. This CDR3 contains 15 residues. CDR3 sequence reads: CASSPRGLNTGELFF. The CDR3 region has the DNA TGTGCCAGCAGCCCCCGGGGACTGAACACCGGGGAGCTGTTTTTT.

The chain recombines TRBV5-4 with TRBJ2-2; D may be TRBD1 (6 bases). This CDR3 spans 12 amino acids. Germline V gives CDR1 SGHNT, CDR2 YYREEE (reference sequence). Trimming stripped 4 bases from V and 6 bases from J, with 7 bases between. The CDR3 reads CASSQGPGELFF. Here the CDR3 DNA reads TGTGCCAGCAGCCAGGGGCCCGGGGAGCTGTTTTTT.

This clone has a single count. The chain joins TRBV10-3 to TRBJ1-4, with D hard to call. Germline lookup yields CDR1 ENHRY and CDR2 SYGVKD. Deletions cut 0 bases from V and 7 bases from J, with 36 bases between. This CDR3 spans 23 amino acids. CDR3 sequence: CAISESIAVFQPEVRVVVEKLFF. In DNA form, the CDR3 reads TGTGCCATCAGTGAGTCGATAGCGGTATTTCAACCGGAAGTGCGGGTGGTTGTTGAAAAACTGTTTTTT.

This clone showed up just a few times. The chain carries TRBV6-5 and TRBJ2-3, with D perhaps matching TRBD1 (5 bases). Germline V gives CDR1 MNHEY, CDR2 SVGAGI. This CDR3 contains 15 residues. V was shortened by 2 bases and J by 5 bases, with 14 bases between the two germline ends. As DNA, the CDR3 is TGTGCCAGCAGTTACGGGGCCACCCTTGGAGATACGCAGTATTTT. This sequence encodes CASSYGATLGDTQYF.

V gene TRBV5-1 combines with J gene TRBJ2-1; D not resolved. The CDR3 sequence is 16 residues long. V was clipped by 1 base and J by 8 bases, with 19 bases between them. CDR1 and CDR2 from the germline V gene are SGHRS and YFSETQ. CDR3 nucleotide sequence: TGCGCCAGCAGCTTGAGCCCAGGCAACACACGGTATGAGCAGTTCTTC. Translating it yields CASSLSPGNTRYEQFF.

This sequence joins TRBV15 and TRBJ1-2; a possible D gene is TRBD1 (6 bases). V was shortened by 3 bases and J by 5 bases, with 16 bases between the two germline ends. Germline-derived CDR1 and CDR2 are LNHNV and YYDKDF (reference sequence). This CDR3 is 15 amino acids long. The CDR3 here is CATSSYTGIGYGYTF. In DNA form, the CDR3 reads TGTGCCACCAGCAGCTATACAGGGATAGGATATGGCTACACCTTC.

The V call is TRBV7-8, the J call TRBJ2-1; no firm D call. This CDR3 is 16 amino acids long. The V end lost 2 bases, the J end lost 0 bases, and 11 bases lay between the germline ends. CDR1 and CDR2 from the germline V gene are SGHVS and FQNEAQ. CDR3 sequence reads: CASSLSRSRSYNEQFF. CDR3 sequence (DNA): TGTGCCAGCAGCTTATCGCGGAGCCGCTCCTACAATGAGCAGTTCTTC. The full variable domain, completed using reference TRBV7-8 and TRBJ2-1, is GAGVSQSPRYKVAKRGQDVALRCDPISGHVSLFWYQQALGQGPEFLTYFQNEAQLDKSGLPSDRFFAERPEGSVSTLKIQRTQQEDSAVYLCASSLSRSRSYNEQFFGPGTRLTVL.

This chain uses TRBV15 with TRBJ2-3, with a weak D call TRBD1 (6 bases). The length of the CDR3 is 19 residues. Per the germline V gene, CDR1 is LNHNV and CDR2 is YYDKDF (reference sequence). V lost 1 base, J lost 0 bases, and 20 bases lay in between. DNA of the CDR3: TGTGCCACCAGCAGAGGATTCGGGACATCCTCGTATAGCACAGATACGCAGTATTTT. The encoded protein is CATSRGFGTSSYSTDTQYF.

The chain links TRBV19 to TRBJ2-7; 9 positions agree with TRBD1. Germline V gives CDR1 LNHDA, CDR2 SQIVND (reference sequence). J lost 5 bases, V lost 4 bases, and 9 bases had no gene match. The CDR3 is 15 amino acids. The CDR3 loop is CASSTFIQGADEQYF. The CDR3 DNA reads TGTGCCAGTAGTACCTTCATACAGGGGGCCGACGAGCAGTACTTC. Filled out from reference TRBV19 and TRBJ2-7, the complete variable domain reads DGGITQSPKYLFRKEGQNVTLSCEQNLNHDAMYWYRQDPGQGLRLIYYSQIVNDFQKGDIAEGYSVSREKKESFPLTVTSAQKNPTAFYLCASSTFIQGADEQYFGPGTRLTVT.

A single count supports this clone. The J gene is TRBJ1-4, the V gene TRBV19; possibly TRBD1 for D (5 bases). Germline values: CDR1 LNHDA, CDR2 SQIVND (reference sequence). Trimming stripped 5 bases from V and 2 bases from J, with 9 bases between. The CDR3 has 14 amino acids. CDR3 sequence reads: CASSAGWTNEKLFF. The CDR3 region has the DNA TGTGCCAGTAGTGCAGGGTGGACTAATGAAAAACTGTTTTTT. Full variable domain (remainder filled in from reference TRBV19 and TRBJ1-4): DGGITQSPKYLFRKEGQNVTLSCEQNLNHDAMYWYRQDPGQGLRLIYYSQIVNDFQKGDIAEGYSVSREKKESFPLTVTSAQKNPTAFYLCASSAGWTNEKLFFGSGTQLSVL.

This chain links TRBV5-1 with TRBJ2-3, with TRBD2 identical over 9 bases. Germline trimming cut 4 bases from V and 2 bases from J; bases unmatched to any gene: 5. The CDR3 covers 15 residues. CDR1 and CDR2 (germline): SGHRS, YFSETQ. The CDR3 bases are TGCGCCAGCAGCACCGGACTAGCGAACACAGATACGCAGTATTTT. Translating it yields CASSTGLANTDTQYF.